This TCR beta chain was identified during a study of T cells in localized non-small cell lung cancer. Notes on this clone: Its antigen is as yet unknown.

The protocol was immunoSEQ multiplex PCR, while the TCRdb copy is restricted to in-frame clones and leaves out a portion. Of 38,000 or so clones in the sample, under 90% were seen once. Study results and limitations: Compared with tumor, uninvolved adjacent lung displayed greater T cell clonality, ranking highest overall. When the top 100 tumor clones were examined, a median roughly 62 of them also appeared in the adjacent lung, which was paired and uninvolved.

Trimming left V 3 bases short and J 5 bases short, with 10 bases between. The CDR3 has 13 residues. Germline CDR1 MNHEY, CDR2 SMNVEV (reference sequence). The V gene is TRBV27, the J gene TRBJ1-1; TRBD1 is a possible D gene (5 bases). The specimen comprised peripheral blood mononuclear cells, sampled before any cancer treatment. The TCR comes from an older male donor with stage II lung adenocarcinoma. The CDR3 DNA follows: TGTGCCAGCAGTTTGGGGCGGGGGACTGAAGCTTTCTTT. Amino acids: CASSLGRGTEAFF.